These 28 T cell receptor beta chains were sequenced from one sample in a study of blood T cell repertoires in COVID-19. Profiling relied on immunoSEQ multiplex PCR, and the TCRdb table lists in-frame clones only, not all of them. The data hold approximately 140,000 clones, with 70% to 90% observed a single time. The specimen was peripheral blood. These receptors originate from a human donor in a cohort sampled during active COVID-19.

Here the CDR3 reads CASSFRQEWGYTF. CDR3 nucleotides: TGTGCCAGCAGTTTTAGACAGGAGTGGGGCTACACCTTC. The J gene is TRBJ1-2, the V gene TRBV27, with D perhaps matching TRBD1 (6 bases). This CDR3 contains 13 residues. The V and J ends lost 3 bases and 8 bases respectively, with 13 bases between them. Per the germline V gene, CDR1 is MNHEY and CDR2 is SMNVEV (reference sequence).

This rearrangement joins TRBV7-9 to TRBJ1-4, with D tentatively TRBD1 (5 bases). The CDR3 length is 15 residues. Germline CDR1 and CDR2: SEHNR and FQNEAQ (reference sequence). V lost 6 bases, J lost 0 bases, and 11 bases lay in between. CDR3 amino acids: CASSLQASTNEKLFF. The CDR3 DNA reads as TGTGCCAGCAGTTTACAGGCGTCAACTAATGAAAAACTGTTTTTT.

This clone was seen a handful of times. CDR3 loop: CASSLPTGTGFYEQYF. The CDR3 DNA is TGCGCCAGCAGCTTACCGACCGGGACAGGGTTCTACGAGCAGTACTTC. The V call is TRBV5-1, the J call TRBJ2-7; 9 positions agree with TRBD1. Germline CDR1 SGHRS, CDR2 YFSETQ. After removal of 2 bases from V and 3 bases from J, the junction contained 9 bases not matched to a gene. The CDR3 is 16 residues long. Filled out from reference TRBV5-1 and TRBJ2-7, the complete variable domain reads KAGVTQTPRYLIKTRGQQVTLSCSPISGHRSVSWYQQTPGQGLQFLFEYFSETQRNKGNFPGRFSGRQFSNSRSEMNVSTLELGDSALYLCASSLPTGTGFYEQYFGPGTRLTVT.

V and J are TRBV7-9 and TRBJ2-7; tentative D call: TRBD1 (5 bases). The CDR3 contains 16 residues. V lost 2 bases and J lost 6, with 20 bases in between. Germline lookup yields CDR1 SEHNR and CDR2 FQNEAQ (reference sequence). This chain's CDR3 is CASSLLPGLGRSEQYF. DNA of the CDR3: TGTGCCAGCAGCTTACTTCCAGGGTTAGGTAGGAGCGAGCAGTACTTC.

This clone has only one observation. The rearrangement links TRBV29-1 to TRBJ1-2; the D is unclear. This CDR3 has 12 residues. CDR1 is SQVTM and CDR2 is ANQGSEA in the germline V gene. V was cut by 5 bases and J by 2 bases, with 9 bases left in between. The CDR3 coding sequence is TGCAGCGTTTCGGGAGCCAACTATGGCTACACCTTC. Amino acids: CSVSGANYGYTF.

The CDR3 DNA sequence: TGTGCCAGCAGTGAATGGGGGGGTCAACAGACCCAGTACTTC. This gives the protein CASSEWGGQQTQYF. The chain has TRBV2 and TRBJ2-5; 7 nucleotides agree with TRBD2. The V gene's germline CDR1 is SNHLY and CDR2 FYNNEI. This CDR3 has 14 amino acids. V trimming: 2 bases; J trimming: 6 bases; junction bases outside the gene matches: 6.

This rearrangement joins TRBV14 to TRBJ2-7, with 8 positions matching TRBD1. Germline trimming cut 1 base from V and 7 bases from J; bases unmatched to any gene: 6. The CDR3 has 14 residues. Germline lookup yields CDR1 SGHDN and CDR2 FVKESK. The CDR3 nucleotides read TGTGCCAGCAGCCAAGTTCAGGGGGCTCGGGAGCAGTACTTC. It encodes CASSQVQGAREQYF.

The chain uses TRBV7-9 and TRBJ1-6; D is unclear. CDR3 length: 15 residues. The germline CDR1 and CDR2 sequences are SEHNR and FQNEAQ (reference sequence). With 4 bases removed from V and 3 bases from J, the gap between germline ends came to 10 bases. This CDR3 is CASSYDINYNSPLHF. CDR3 sequence (DNA): TGTGCCAGCAGCTACGACATAAACTATAATTCACCCCTCCACTTT.

The J gene is TRBJ2-7, the V gene TRBV30, with a possible D match to TRBD1 (5 bases). This CDR3 spans 14 amino acids. The V end was cut by 5 bases, the J end by 0 bases, with 14 bases between. From germline, CDR1 is GTSNPN and CDR2 SVGIG (reference sequence). CDR3 loop: CAWGADTSSYEQYF. DNA of the CDR3: TGTGCCTGGGGGGCGGACACCAGCTCCTACGAGCAGTACTTC.

The rearrangement uses TRBV6-6 and TRBJ2-5; a possible D gene is TRBD2 (5 bases). Trimming removed 8 bases from V and 5 bases from J, with 12 bases in between. The CDR3 loop spans 12 amino acids. Germline V gene sequence: CDR1 MNHNY, CDR2 SVGAGI (reference sequence). In nucleotides, the CDR3 is TGTGCCAGCTCTGGAGGTGGGGAGACCCAGTACTTC. The encoded protein is CASSGGGETQYF.

The chain employs TRBV24-1 and TRBJ2-1; 11 bases line up with TRBD1. The CDR3 is made up of 16 amino acids. Germline CDR1 and CDR2: KGHDR and SFDVKD. J gave up 7 bases and V 2 bases, and 6 bases lay outside the gene matches. CDR3 bases: TGTGCCACCAGTGATTCAGGGACAGGGGGATGGAATGAGCAGTTCTTC. Protein product: CATSDSGTGGWNEQFF.

This clone was counted only a few times. This chain uses TRBV9 with TRBJ2-7, with 10 bases fitting TRBD1. CDR3 size: 14 residues. The germline CDR1 and CDR2 sequences are SGDLS and YYNGEE. V gave up 4 bases and J gave up 4 bases; unmatched junction bases: 5. CDR3 residues: CASSPGQGEYEQYF. CDR3 coding DNA: TGTGCCAGCAGCCCCGGACAGGGGGAATACGAGCAGTACTTC. Drawing the rest from reference TRBV9 and TRBJ2-7, the complete variable domain is DSGVTQTPKHLITATGQRVTLRCSPRSGDLSVYWYQQSLDQGLQFLIQYYNGEERAKGNILERFSAQQFPDLHSELNLSSLELGDSALYFCASSPGQGEYEQYFGPGTRLTVT.

The chain recombines TRBV2 with TRBJ1-2, with a tentative D call TRBD1 (5 bases). V shed 8 bases and J shed 4 bases, with 23 bases lying between them. The CDR3 runs to 16 residues. Germline loops: CDR1 SNHLY, CDR2 FYNNEI. The CDR3 loop reads CASSDSAGGDPYGYTF. The CDR3 DNA follows: TGTGCCAGCTCCGATTCGGCGGGGGGTGATCCCTATGGCTACACCTTC.

The chain uses TRBV5-4 and TRBJ2-3, with D possibly being TRBD2 (5 bases). CDR1 and CDR2 from the germline V gene are SGHNT and YYREEE (reference sequence). The length of the CDR3 is 14 residues. Trimming took off 0 bases at V and 2 bases at J, with 7 bases between the two ends. This CDR3 is CASSLGGDTDTQYF. In DNA, the CDR3 is TGTGCCAGCAGCTTGGGGGGAGACACAGATACGCAGTATTTT. The full variable domain, rest sourced from reference TRBV5-4 and TRBJ2-3, is ETGVTQSPTHLIKTRGQQVTLRCSSQSGHNTVSWYQQALGQGPQFIFQYYREEENGRGNFPPRFSGLQFPNYSSELNVNALELDDSALYLCASSLGGDTDTQYFGPGTRLTVL.

V is TRBV19 and J is TRBJ1-5; 7 positions match TRBD1. Germline V gene data show CDR1 as LNHDA and CDR2 as SQIVND (reference sequence). Losses at the gene ends were 4 bases for V and 0 bases for J; bases not matched to a gene: 3. This CDR3 is 15 amino acids long. The CDR3 loop reads CASSTRTGSNQPQHF. The CDR3 DNA is TGTGCCAGTAGTACTAGGACAGGTAGCAATCAGCCCCAGCATTTT.

The chain couples TRBV7-2 to TRBJ2-7; tentatively, D is TRBD2 (5 bases). Germline loops: CDR1 SGHTA, CDR2 FQGNSA. V was pared by 1 base and J by 7 bases, with 11 bases between. There are 13 residues in the CDR3. The CDR3 reads CASSLEKRGEQYF. DNA for the CDR3: TGTGCCAGCAGCTTAGAAAAGAGAGGGGAGCAGTACTTC. Combining the CDR3 with reference TRBV7-2 and TRBJ2-7 gives the whole variable domain GAGVSQSPSNKVTEKGKDVELRCDPISGHTALYWYRQSLGQGLEFLIYFQGNSAPDKSGLPSDRFSAERTGGSVSTLTIQRTQQEDSAVYLCASSLEKRGEQYFGPGTRLTVT.

The genes are TRBV3-1 (or the pseudogene TRBV3-2) and TRBJ2-1, with 9 positions matching TRBD2. This CDR3 contains 15 residues. CDR1 LGHDT and CDR2 YNNKEL come from the germline V gene (reference sequence). The V segment lost 2 bases and the J segment 3 bases; nucleotides outside the gene matches: 2. CDR3 sequence (DNA): TGTGCCAGCAGCCAATTGCGGGGGGGCTACAATGAGCAGTTCTTC. It yields the protein CASSQLRGGYNEQFF.

The rearrangement links TRBV27 to TRBJ1-6; D is uncertain. Germline V gene data show CDR1 as MNHEY and CDR2 as SMNVEV (reference sequence). V lost 0 bases and J lost 0, with 6 bases in between. The CDR3 loop spans 16 amino acids. CDR3: CASSLSGSSYNSPLHF. Written as DNA, the CDR3 is TGTGCCAGCAGTTTATCGGGGAGCTCCTATAATTCACCCCTCCACTTT.

The chain links TRBV7-9 to TRBJ2-7, with 7 nucleotides matching TRBD1. This CDR3 has 16 residues. V dropped 6 bases and J dropped 3; count of bases not matched to a gene: 14. The germline CDR1 and CDR2 sequences are SEHNR and FQNEAQ (reference sequence). CDR3 in amino acids: CASRSDQGQRHYEQYF. In DNA form, the CDR3 reads TGTGCCAGCAGGTCCGACCAGGGACAGCGTCACTACGAGCAGTACTTC.

Turning to this clone: The same CDR3 is also encoded by other DNA sequences in this sample. V usage is TRBV12-3 or TRBV12-4 and J usage is TRBJ1-2; D perhaps matches TRBD1 (5 bases). This CDR3 has 11 amino acids. Trimming cost V 8 bases and J 8 bases, with 12 bases left between them. The CDR3 DNA sequence: TGTGCCAGCGGTCGGGGGTACGGCTACACCTTC. This encodes CASGRGYGYTF.

This rearrangement joins TRBV5-1 to TRBJ2-7; 16 nucleotides agree with TRBD2. The V gene end was trimmed by 3 bases and the J gene end by 5 bases; junction bases not matched to a gene: 5. CDR3 length equals 16 residues. Germline values: CDR1 SGHRS, CDR2 YFSETQ. The CDR3 loop is CASSWSGLAGGNEQYF. DNA for the CDR3: TGCGCCAGCAGCTGGTCGGGACTAGCGGGGGGGAACGAGCAGTACTTC.

The chain combines TRBV7-3 with TRBJ2-6, with unresolved D. From germline, CDR1 is SGHTA and CDR2 FQGTGA. Trimming removed 6 bases at V and 3 bases at J, with 6 bases between. CDR3 length: 13 residues. The CDR3 spells CASRSNGANVLTF. In DNA form, the CDR3 reads TGTGCCAGCAGGAGTAATGGGGCCAACGTCCTGACTTTC.

This clone was recorded a few times. This chain connects TRBV7-9 to TRBJ1-6; 8 nucleotides align to TRBD1. The germline V gene has CDR1 SEHNR and CDR2 FQNEAQ (reference sequence). This CDR3 comprises 16 residues. V was pared by 5 bases and J by 8 bases, with 11 bases of the junction left unmatched. This chain's CDR3 is CASSPRVGQADSPLHF. In DNA, the CDR3 is TGTGCCAGCAGCCCAAGGGTGGGACAGGCAGATTCACCCCTCCACTTT.

The chain uses TRBV19 and TRBJ1-3; TRBD1 aligns across 11 bases. V was pared by 2 bases and J by 0 bases, with 3 bases of the junction left unmatched. There are 17 residues in the CDR3. Per the germline V gene, CDR1 is LNHDA and CDR2 is SQIVND (reference sequence). CDR3 in amino acids: CASSIHGTGGSGNTIYF. The CDR3 DNA is TGTGCCAGTAGTATACATGGGACAGGGGGCTCTGGAAACACCATATATTTT.

There are a few counts of this clone. The chain employs TRBV29-1 and TRBJ1-1; weak D call: TRBD1 (5 bases). The CDR3 consists of 11 residues. Germline V gene sequence: CDR1 SQVTM, CDR2 ANQGSEA. Trimming took 0 bases from V and 10 from J, leaving 9 bases between them. CDR3 nucleotide sequence: TGCAGCGTTGAAGACAGGGCCGTAGCTTTCTTT. Translation: CSVEDRAVAFF.

The chain couples TRBV4-2 to TRBJ2-2, with 10 nucleotides matching TRBD2. CDR3 length equals 17 residues. Germline V gives CDR1 LGHNA, CDR2 YNFKEQ. After removal of 1 base from V and 6 bases from J, the junction contained 8 bases not matched to a gene. This chain's CDR3 is CASSQAPPAGGPGELFF. Written as DNA, the CDR3 is TGTGCCAGCAGCCAAGCCCCTCCAGCGGGGGGGCCCGGGGAGCTGTTTTTT.

In the case of this clone: At one boundary the junction diverges from the germline segment, which might be a read error. The CDR3 reads CAIRGYREKKARNF. The CDR3 DNA follows: TGTGCCATCAGGGGCTACAGGGAGAAAAAGGCGCGGAACTTC. The rearrangement joins TRBV10-3 to TRBJ2-7; perhaps TRBD1 as D (6 bases). The CDR3 covers 14 residues. Germline CDR1 is ENHRY and CDR2 is SYGVKD.

The chain couples TRBV19 to TRBJ2-7; D unresolved. The germline V gene encodes CDR1 LNHDA and CDR2 SQIVND (reference sequence). The CDR3 contains 13 residues. The V gene lost 1 base and the J gene lost 0 bases, with 4 bases spanning the gap. CDR3 nucleotides: TGTGCCAGTAGTATAGGCAGCTCCTACGAGCAGTACTTC. Its protein is CASSIGSSYEQYF.